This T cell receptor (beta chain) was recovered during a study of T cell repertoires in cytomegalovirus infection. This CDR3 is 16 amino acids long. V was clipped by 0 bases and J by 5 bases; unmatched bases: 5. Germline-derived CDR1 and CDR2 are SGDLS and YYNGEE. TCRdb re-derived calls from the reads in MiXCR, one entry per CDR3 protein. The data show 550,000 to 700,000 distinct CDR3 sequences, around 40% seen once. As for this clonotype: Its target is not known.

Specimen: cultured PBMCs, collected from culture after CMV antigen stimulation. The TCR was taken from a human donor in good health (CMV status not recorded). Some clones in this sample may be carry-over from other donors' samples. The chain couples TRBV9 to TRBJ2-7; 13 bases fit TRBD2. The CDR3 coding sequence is TGTGCCAGCAGCGTAGGCGGACTAGCGGGAGTACACGAGCAGTACTTC. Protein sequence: CASSVGGLAGVHEQYF.